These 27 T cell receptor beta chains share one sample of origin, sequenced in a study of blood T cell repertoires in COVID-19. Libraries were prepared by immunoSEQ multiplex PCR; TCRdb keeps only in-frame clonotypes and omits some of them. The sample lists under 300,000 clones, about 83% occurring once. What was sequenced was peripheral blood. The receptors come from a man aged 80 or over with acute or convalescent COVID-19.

The CDR3 spells CAIGEPNTEAFF. The CDR3 nucleotides are TGTGCCATCGGGGAGCCGAACACTGAAGCTTTCTTT. The chain links TRBV10-3 to TRBJ1-1, with D hard to call. The CDR3 spans 12 residues. Germline V lookup: CDR1 ENHRY, CDR2 SYGVKD. V lost 8 bases to trimming and J lost 1 base, with 8 bases between them.

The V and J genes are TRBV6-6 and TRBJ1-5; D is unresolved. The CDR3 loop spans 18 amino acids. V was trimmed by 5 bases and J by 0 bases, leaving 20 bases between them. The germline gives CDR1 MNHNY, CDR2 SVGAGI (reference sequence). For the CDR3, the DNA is TGTGCCAGCAGTCACACAGCCCGATTCCTATATAGCAATCAGCCCCAGCATTTT. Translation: CASSHTARFLYSNQPQHF.

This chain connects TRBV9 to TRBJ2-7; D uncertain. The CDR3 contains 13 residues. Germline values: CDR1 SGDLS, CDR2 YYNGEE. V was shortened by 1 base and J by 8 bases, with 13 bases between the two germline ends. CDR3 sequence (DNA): TGTGCCAGCAGCGTATCACCCGCAGGCCAGCAGTACTTC. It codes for CASSVSPAGQQYF.

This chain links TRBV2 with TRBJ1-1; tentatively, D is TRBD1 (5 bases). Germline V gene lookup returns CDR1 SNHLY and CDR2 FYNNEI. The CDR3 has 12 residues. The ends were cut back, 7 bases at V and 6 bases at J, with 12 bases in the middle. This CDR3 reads CASTMGGAEAFF. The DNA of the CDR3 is TGTGCCAGCACAATGGGGGGTGCTGAAGCTTTCTTT.

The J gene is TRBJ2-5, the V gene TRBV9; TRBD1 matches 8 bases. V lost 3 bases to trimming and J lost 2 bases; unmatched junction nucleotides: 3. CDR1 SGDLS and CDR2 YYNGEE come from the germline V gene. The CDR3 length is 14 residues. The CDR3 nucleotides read TGTGCCAGCAGCGCAGGGGGCTTGCAAGAGACCCAGTACTTC. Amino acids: CASSAGGLQETQYF.

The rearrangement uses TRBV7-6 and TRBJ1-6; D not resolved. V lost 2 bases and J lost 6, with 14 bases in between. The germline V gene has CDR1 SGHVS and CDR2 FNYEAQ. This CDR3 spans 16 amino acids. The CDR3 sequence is CASSLLGESSNSPLHF. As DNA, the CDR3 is TGTGCCAGCAGCTTATTGGGCGAATCGTCTAATTCACCCCTCCACTTT.

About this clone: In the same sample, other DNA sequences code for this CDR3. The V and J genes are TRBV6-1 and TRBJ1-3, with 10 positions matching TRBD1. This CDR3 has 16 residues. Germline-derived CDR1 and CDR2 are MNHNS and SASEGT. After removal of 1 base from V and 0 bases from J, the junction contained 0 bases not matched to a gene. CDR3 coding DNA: TGTGCCAGCAGTGAAGGGACAGGGGGCTCTGGAAACACCATATATTTT. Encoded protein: CASSEGTGGSGNTIYF.

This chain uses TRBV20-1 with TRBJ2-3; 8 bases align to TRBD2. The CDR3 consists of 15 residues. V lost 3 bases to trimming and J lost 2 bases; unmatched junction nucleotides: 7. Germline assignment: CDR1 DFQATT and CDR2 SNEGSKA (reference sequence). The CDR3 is CSASRLAGLTDTQYF. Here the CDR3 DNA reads TGCAGTGCTAGTCGGCTAGCGGGTCTCACAGATACGCAGTATTTT.

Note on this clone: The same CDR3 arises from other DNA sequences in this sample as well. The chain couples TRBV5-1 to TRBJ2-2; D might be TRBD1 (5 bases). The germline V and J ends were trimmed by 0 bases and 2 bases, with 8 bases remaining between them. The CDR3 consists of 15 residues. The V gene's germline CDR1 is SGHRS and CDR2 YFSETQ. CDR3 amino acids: CASSLGQGNTGELFF. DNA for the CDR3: TGCGCCAGCAGCTTGGGGCAGGGAAACACCGGGGAGCTGTTTTTT. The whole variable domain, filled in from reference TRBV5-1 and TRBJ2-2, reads KAGVTQTPRYLIKTRGQQVTLSCSPISGHRSVSWYQQTPGQGLQFLFEYFSETQRNKGNFPGRFSGRQFSNSRSEMNVSTLELGDSALYLCASSLGQGNTGELFFGEGSRLTVL.

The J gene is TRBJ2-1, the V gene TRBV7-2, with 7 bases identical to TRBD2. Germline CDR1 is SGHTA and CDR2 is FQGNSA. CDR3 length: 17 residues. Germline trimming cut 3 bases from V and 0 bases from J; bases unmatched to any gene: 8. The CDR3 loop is CASSFTSSGDSYNEQFF. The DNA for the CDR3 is TGTGCCAGCAGCTTTACCTCCAGCGGGGACTCCTACAATGAGCAGTTCTTC.

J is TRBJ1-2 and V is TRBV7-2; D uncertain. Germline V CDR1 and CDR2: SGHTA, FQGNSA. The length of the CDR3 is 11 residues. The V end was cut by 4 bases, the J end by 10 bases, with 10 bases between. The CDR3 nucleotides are TGTGCCAGCAGCTCGAGGGCCTCCTACACCTTC. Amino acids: CASSSRASYTF.

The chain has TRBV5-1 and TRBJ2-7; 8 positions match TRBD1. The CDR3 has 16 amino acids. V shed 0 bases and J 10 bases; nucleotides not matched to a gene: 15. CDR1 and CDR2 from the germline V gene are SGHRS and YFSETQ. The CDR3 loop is CASSLEPGGVFVEQYF. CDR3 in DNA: TGCGCCAGCAGCTTGGAGCCAGGGGGCGTATTCGTCGAACAGTACTTC.

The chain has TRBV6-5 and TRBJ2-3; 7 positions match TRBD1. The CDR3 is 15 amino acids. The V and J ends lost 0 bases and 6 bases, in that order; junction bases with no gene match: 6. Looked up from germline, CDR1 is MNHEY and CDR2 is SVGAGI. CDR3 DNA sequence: TGTGCCAGCAGTTACTCTTCGACAGGGATGGATACGCAGTATTTT. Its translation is CASSYSSTGMDTQYF.

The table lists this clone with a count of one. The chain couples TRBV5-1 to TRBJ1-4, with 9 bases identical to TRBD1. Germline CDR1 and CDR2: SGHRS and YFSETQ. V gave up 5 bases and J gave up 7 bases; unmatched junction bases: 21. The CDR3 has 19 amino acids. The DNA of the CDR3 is TGCGCCAGCAGTAAGGACCTGGGACAGGGAACTCTCAGCGGTGAAAAACTGTTTTTT. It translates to CASSKDLGQGTLSGEKLFF.

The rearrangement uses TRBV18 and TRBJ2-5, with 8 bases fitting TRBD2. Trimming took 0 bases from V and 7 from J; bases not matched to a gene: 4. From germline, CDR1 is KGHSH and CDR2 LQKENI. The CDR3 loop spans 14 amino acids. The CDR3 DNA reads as TGTGCCAGCTCACCACCAAGCGGGAGCGGGACCCAGTACTTC. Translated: CASSPPSGSGTQYF.

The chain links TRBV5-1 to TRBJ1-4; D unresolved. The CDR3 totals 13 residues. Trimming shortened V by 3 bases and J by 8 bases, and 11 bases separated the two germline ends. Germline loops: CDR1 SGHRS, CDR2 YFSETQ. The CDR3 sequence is CASSSGGGEKLFF. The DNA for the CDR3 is TGCGCCAGCAGCTCTGGAGGAGGAGAAAAACTGTTTTTT.

The CDR3 here is CASSYSAGGGNQPQHF. The CDR3 region has the DNA TGTGCCAGCAGTTACTCCGCAGGGGGCGGCAATCAGCCCCAGCATTTT. The genes are TRBV6-6 and TRBJ1-5; 8 bases line up with TRBD1. J gave up 2 bases and V 0 bases, and 3 bases lay outside the gene matches. The CDR3 consists of 16 residues. CDR1 and CDR2 (germline): MNHNY, SVGAGI (reference sequence).

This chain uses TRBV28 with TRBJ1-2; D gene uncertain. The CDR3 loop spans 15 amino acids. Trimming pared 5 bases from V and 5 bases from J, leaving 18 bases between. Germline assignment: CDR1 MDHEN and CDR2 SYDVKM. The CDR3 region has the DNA TGTGCCAGCAGTGTACCGGAGGGTTCGGGTTATGGCTACACCTTC. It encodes CASSVPEGSGYGYTF.

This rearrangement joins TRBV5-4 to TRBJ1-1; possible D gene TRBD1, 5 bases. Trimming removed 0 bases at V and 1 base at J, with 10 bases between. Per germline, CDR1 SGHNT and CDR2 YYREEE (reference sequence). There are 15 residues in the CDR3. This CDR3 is CASSLARGTNTEAFF. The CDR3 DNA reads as TGTGCCAGCAGCTTGGCCCGGGGGACGAACACTGAAGCTTTCTTT.

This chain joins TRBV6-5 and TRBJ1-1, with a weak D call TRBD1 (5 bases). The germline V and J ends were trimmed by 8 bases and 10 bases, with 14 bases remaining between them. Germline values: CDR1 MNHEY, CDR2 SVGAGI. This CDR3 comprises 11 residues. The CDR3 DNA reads TGTGCCAGCGCCCCGGCGGGGACAGCTTTCTTT. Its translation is CASAPAGTAFF.

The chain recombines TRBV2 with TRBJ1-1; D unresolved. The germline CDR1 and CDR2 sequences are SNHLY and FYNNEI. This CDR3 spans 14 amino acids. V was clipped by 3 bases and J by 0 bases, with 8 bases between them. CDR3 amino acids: CASSDAVMNTEAFF. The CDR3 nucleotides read TGTGCCAGCAGTGATGCGGTGATGAACACTGAAGCTTTCTTT.

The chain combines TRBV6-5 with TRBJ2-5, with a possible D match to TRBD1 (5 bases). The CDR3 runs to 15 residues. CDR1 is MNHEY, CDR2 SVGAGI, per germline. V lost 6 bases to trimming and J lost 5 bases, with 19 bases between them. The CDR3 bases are TGTGCCAGCAGCACCGAGACGCAGGGTTGGGAGACCCAGTACTTC. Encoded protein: CASSTETQGWETQYF.

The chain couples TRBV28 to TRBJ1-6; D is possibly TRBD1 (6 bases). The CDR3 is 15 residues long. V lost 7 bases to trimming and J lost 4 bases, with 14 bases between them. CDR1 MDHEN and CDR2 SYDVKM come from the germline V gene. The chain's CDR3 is CASTAGQTYNSPLHF. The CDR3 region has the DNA TGTGCCAGCACAGCCGGACAGACGTATAATTCACCCCTCCACTTT.

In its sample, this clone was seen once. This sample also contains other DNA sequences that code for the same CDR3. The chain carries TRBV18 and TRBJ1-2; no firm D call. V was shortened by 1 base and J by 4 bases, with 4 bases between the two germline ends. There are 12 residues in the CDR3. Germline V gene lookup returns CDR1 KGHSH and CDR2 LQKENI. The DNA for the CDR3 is TGTGCCAGCTCACCACTGGCCTATGGCTACACCTTC. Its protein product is CASSPLAYGYTF.

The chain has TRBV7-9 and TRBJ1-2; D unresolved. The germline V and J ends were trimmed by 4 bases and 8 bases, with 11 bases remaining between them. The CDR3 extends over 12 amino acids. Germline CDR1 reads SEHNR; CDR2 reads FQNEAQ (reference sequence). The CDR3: CASSWAVGGYTF. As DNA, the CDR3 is TGTGCCAGCAGCTGGGCTGTTGGGGGCTACACCTTC.

Here the CDR3 DNA reads TGCGCCAGCAGCTTGGGACAGTCCACTGAAGCTTTCTTT. As protein: CASSLGQSTEAFF. The rearrangement joins TRBV5-1 to TRBJ1-1, with D perhaps matching TRBD1 (5 bases). The V and J ends lost 0 bases and 4 bases respectively, with 7 bases between them. The CDR3 runs 13 residues. Germline CDR1 reads SGHRS; CDR2 reads YFSETQ.

As DNA, the CDR3 is TGTGCCACCAGCAGGAAAGACAGACCCACCTACGAGCAGTACTTC. Translating gives CATSRKDRPTYEQYF. This chain uses TRBV15 with TRBJ2-7; weak D call: TRBD1 (5 bases). CDR1 LNHNV and CDR2 YYDKDF come from the germline V gene (reference sequence). The CDR3 covers 15 residues. The V and J ends lost 3 bases and 2 bases respectively, with 14 bases between them.